This entry lists 32 T cell receptor beta chains sequenced from one sample in a study of T cell responses to AZD1222 COVID-19 vaccine. Measured with immunoSEQ multiplex PCR; TCRdb has only the in-frame clones, and not every one. The sample contains 70,000 to 85,000 clones, roughly 80% of which appear only once. The input for sequencing was peripheral blood, taken on day 0 of AZD1222 vaccination. The receptor set was obtained from an adult in good health.

The chain couples TRBV6-5 to TRBJ1-4, with TRBD1 identical over 10 bases. Trimming cost V 6 bases and J 10 bases; bases outside gene matches: 8. There are 14 residues in the CDR3. CDR1 and CDR2 (germline): MNHEY, SVGAGI. The DNA for the CDR3 is TGTGCCAGCAGGAGGGACAGGGGATTGGGAAAACTGTTTTTT. It specifies CASRRDRGLGKLFF.

The chain has TRBV5-1 and TRBJ1-2; D not resolved. Trimming pared 4 bases from V and 2 bases from J, leaving 9 bases between. CDR1 and CDR2 from the germline V gene are SGHRS and YFSETQ. This CDR3 region has 13 residues. In DNA form, the CDR3 reads TGCGCCAGCAGCCCGTCGGTGAACTATGGCTACACCTTC. This sequence encodes CASSPSVNYGYTF. The full variable domain, its missing parts supplied by reference TRBV5-1 and TRBJ1-2, is KAGVTQTPRYLIKTRGQQVTLSCSPISGHRSVSWYQQTPGQGLQFLFEYFSETQRNKGNFPGRFSGRQFSNSRSEMNVSTLELGDSALYLCASSPSVNYGYTFGSGTRLTVV.

V gene TRBV7-2 combines with J gene TRBJ2-3; D remains unclear. V lost 0 bases and J 2 bases, leaving 9 bases between the germline ends. This CDR3 is 15 amino acids long. Germline-derived CDR1 and CDR2 are SGHTA and FQGNSA. The chain's CDR3 is CASSLAGRYTDTQYF. For the CDR3, the DNA is TGTGCCAGCAGCTTAGCGGGCCGATACACAGATACGCAGTATTTT. Full variable domain (remainder filled in from reference TRBV7-2 and TRBJ2-3): GAGVSQSPSNKVTEKGKDVELRCDPISGHTALYWYRQSLGQGLEFLIYFQGNSAPDKSGLPSDRFSAERTGGSVSTLTIQRTQQEDSAVYLCASSLAGRYTDTQYFGPGTRLTVL.

The chain employs TRBV7-2 and TRBJ1-6, with 7 positions matching TRBD1. The CDR3 length is 16 residues. Trimming cost V 5 bases and J 5 bases; bases outside gene matches: 9. Germline V gene data show CDR1 as SGHTA and CDR2 as FQGNSA. The CDR3 is CASSLNRQGNNSPLHF. In DNA form, the CDR3 reads TGTGCCAGCAGCCTAAACCGACAGGGAAATAATTCACCCCTCCACTTT.

This clone was counted many times. This chain joins TRBV2 and TRBJ2-7; TRBD1 matches 8 bases. Per germline, CDR1 SNHLY and CDR2 FYNNEI. CDR3 length: 16 amino acids. V shed 6 bases, J shed 6 bases, and the junction held 16 bases outside the gene matches. This CDR3 is CASRGDRPLGTVEQYF. DNA for the CDR3: TGTGCCAGCAGGGGGGACAGGCCGCTGGGAACGGTCGAGCAGTACTTC.

This sequence joins TRBV9 and TRBJ2-3, with 9 positions matching TRBD2. The germline gives CDR1 SGDLS, CDR2 YYNGEE. The V segment lost 0 bases and the J segment 3 bases; nucleotides outside the gene matches: 8. This CDR3 contains 17 residues. The DNA of the CDR3 is TGTGCCAGCAGCGTAGAAGATAGCGGGAGTGGTACAGATACGCAGTATTTT. Protein product: CASSVEDSGSGTDTQYF.

V gene TRBV5-1 combines with J gene TRBJ2-2; D not resolved. Trimming took off 6 bases at V and 2 bases at J, with 5 bases between the two ends. The CDR3 is 12 residues long. Germline V lookup: CDR1 SGHRS, CDR2 YFSETQ. CDR3 protein: CASTYNTGELFF. The CDR3 DNA sequence: TGCGCCAGCACGTACAACACCGGGGAGCTGTTTTTT.

The chain links TRBV5-6 to TRBJ2-7; TRBD2 agrees at 9 bases. The germline V gene encodes CDR1 SGHDT and CDR2 YYEEEE. After removal of 5 bases from V and 2 bases from J, the junction contained 5 bases not matched to a gene. The CDR3 loop spans 14 amino acids. The CDR3 DNA reads TGTGCCAGCAGACTTAGCGGGAGTACCTACGAGCAGTACTTC. This encodes CASRLSGSTYEQYF.

The rearrangement joins TRBV11-2 to TRBJ2-7; weak D call: TRBD1 (5 bases). Per the germline V gene, CDR1 is SGHAT and CDR2 is FQNNGV. This CDR3 is 14 amino acids long. The germline V and J ends were trimmed by 3 bases and 2 bases, with 11 bases remaining between them. CDR3 bases: TGTGCCAGCAGCTTCAGGCAGGGCCCCTACGAGCAGTACTTC. Amino acids: CASSFRQGPYEQYF.

V and J are TRBV4-1 and TRBJ2-7; 8 positions agree with TRBD2. The V gene's germline CDR1 is MGHRA and CDR2 YSYEKL. With 0 bases clipped from V and 6 bases from J, the junction kept 4 bases outside the gene matches. This CDR3 comprises 14 residues. This CDR3 is CASSQDGLAGEQYF. CDR3 sequence (DNA): TGCGCCAGCAGCCAAGACGGACTAGCCGGCGAGCAGTACTTC.

The J gene is TRBJ2-3, the V gene TRBV7-2, with TRBD2 matching 10 bases. This CDR3 comprises 15 residues. The V gene end was trimmed by 5 bases and the J gene end by 4 bases; junction bases not matched to a gene: 6. Germline V lookup: CDR1 SGHTA, CDR2 FQGNSA. DNA for the CDR3: TGTGCCAGCAGCACCCTAGCGGGGGCCCCAGATACGCAGTATTTT. Translation gives CASSTLAGAPDTQYF.

The CDR3 nucleotides are TGTGCCAGCAGTTTTGCGGCAGAACCTACCGGGGAGCTGTTTTTT. It encodes CASSFAAEPTGELFF. This chain joins TRBV27 and TRBJ2-2; no definite D call. The CDR3 sequence is 15 residues long. V was pared by 3 bases and J by 5 bases, with 13 bases between. Germline CDR1 is MNHEY and CDR2 is SMNVEV (reference sequence).

This chain connects TRBV6-6 to TRBJ2-1, with 8 nucleotides matching TRBD2. V gave up 0 bases and J gave up 8 bases; unmatched junction bases: 9. The CDR3 consists of 16 residues. CDR1 is MNHNY, CDR2 SVGAGI, per germline (reference sequence). CDR3 amino acids: CASSYSAGTSSDEQFF. The CDR3 bases are TGTGCCAGCAGTTACTCGGCCGGGACTAGTTCCGATGAGCAGTTCTTC.

This sequence joins TRBV5-4 and TRBJ1-1, with D possibly matching TRBD1 (6 bases). The V end was cut by 2 bases, the J end by 6 bases, with 11 bases between. The CDR3 runs to 13 residues. CDR1 SGHNT and CDR2 YYREEE come from the germline V gene (reference sequence). The CDR3 nucleotides are TGTGCCAGCAGCTTTCGAGAGGGGGCTGAAGCTTTCTTT. This gives the protein CASSFREGAEAFF.

The chain recombines TRBV7-2 with TRBJ2-1; D may be TRBD2 (6 bases). Germline CDR1 reads SGHTA; CDR2 reads FQGNSA. This CDR3 has 17 amino acids. V was cut by 3 bases and J by 7 bases, with 22 bases left in between. CDR3 residues: CASSLEEGRVYGNEQFF. For the CDR3, the DNA is TGTGCCAGCAGCTTGGAGGAGGGACGGGTTTATGGAAATGAGCAGTTCTTC.

V usage is TRBV5-1 and J usage is TRBJ2-7, with D perhaps TRBD1 or TRBD2 (5 bases each). The germline V gene encodes CDR1 SGHRS and CDR2 YFSETQ. V was clipped by 4 bases and J by 2 bases, with 22 bases between them. The CDR3 totals 17 residues. For the CDR3, the DNA is TGCGCCAGCAGCCGAACCGGGGCGCTCGGAAAACCCTACGAGCAGTACTTC. Residues: CASSRTGALGKPYEQYF.

The chain joins TRBV7-3 to TRBJ1-1; 10 bases fit TRBD1. The CDR3 length is 19 residues. CDR1 and CDR2 (germline): SGHTA, FQGTGA. The trim removed 0 bases at V and 1 base at J, leaving 11 bases unmatched. The CDR3 DNA reads TGTGCCAGCAGCTTAACCTTATCTAGGACAGGGGGATGGAACACTGAAGCTTTCTTT. It is translated as CASSLTLSRTGGWNTEAFF. The full variable domain, its missing parts supplied by reference TRBV7-3 and TRBJ1-1, is GAGVSQTPSNKVTEKGKYVELRCDPISGHTALYWYRQSLGQGPEFLIYFQGTGAADDSGLPNDRFFAVRPEGSVSTLKIQRTERGDSAVYLCASSLTLSRTGGWNTEAFFGQGTRLTVV.

The CDR3 region is CASKTGHMNTEAFF. The CDR3, as DNA: TGTGCCAGCAAAACGGGACACATGAACACTGAAGCTTTCTTT. This chain links TRBV6-5 with TRBJ1-1; D perhaps matches TRBD1 (6 bases). V dropped 7 bases and J dropped 0 bases, with 12 bases sitting between them. The CDR3 sequence is 14 residues long. CDR1 is MNHEY and CDR2 is SVGAGI in the germline V gene.

V usage is TRBV4-3 and J usage is TRBJ1-6; 12 bases are a match to TRBD1. Germline CDR1 reads LGHNA; CDR2 reads YSLEER. V was clipped by 4 bases and J by 8 bases; unmatched bases: 3. CDR3 length: 15 amino acids. DNA for the CDR3: TGCGCCAGCAGCCCGGGGACAGGGGGCGATTCACCCCTCCACTTT. Its translation: CASSPGTGGDSPLHF.

This chain joins TRBV19 and TRBJ2-1, with 11 bases matching TRBD2. This CDR3 contains 17 residues. Unmatched junction bases numbered 13, after V lost 5 bases and J lost 7 bases. The germline CDR1 and CDR2 sequences are LNHDA and SQIVND (reference sequence). The CDR3 nucleotides read TGTGCCAGTAGTGCCCCTAAACTAGCGGGAGCTCCTAATGAGCAGTTCTTC. This encodes CASSAPKLAGAPNEQFF. Using reference TRBV19 and TRBJ2-1 for the parts outside the CDR3, the full variable domain is DGGITQSPKYLFRKEGQNVTLSCEQNLNHDAMYWYRQDPGQGLRLIYYSQIVNDFQKGDIAEGYSVSREKKESFPLTVTSAQKNPTAFYLCASSAPKLAGAPNEQFFGPGTRLTVL.

The CDR3 coding sequence is TGTGCCAGCAGCCCAGAAAACTTCGCGCAGTATTTT. It specifies CASSPENFAQYF. This chain connects TRBV7-8 to TRBJ2-3; no clear D. The CDR3 length is 12 residues. V was pared by 5 bases and J by 10 bases, with 13 bases between. CDR1 SGHVS and CDR2 FQNEAQ come from the germline V gene.

The chain couples TRBV10-2 to TRBJ1-5; 7 positions match TRBD1. Germline CDR1 reads WSHSY; CDR2 reads SAAADI. The V and J ends lost 5 bases and 6 bases, in that order; junction bases with no gene match: 4. This CDR3 has 13 amino acids. CDR3 protein: CASSIQGLQPQHF. In nucleotides, the CDR3 is TGCGCCAGCAGTATACAGGGGCTTCAGCCCCAGCATTTT.

The chain employs TRBV27 and TRBJ2-2, with TRBD2 matching over 12 bases. Germline V lookup: CDR1 MNHEY, CDR2 SMNVEV (reference sequence). Unmatched junction bases numbered 5, after V lost 5 bases and J lost 4 bases. The CDR3 loop spans 16 amino acids. CDR3: CASSASSGRATGELFF. The DNA for the CDR3 is TGTGCCAGCAGTGCATCTAGCGGGAGGGCCACCGGGGAGCTGTTTTTT.

V gene TRBV4-3 combines with J gene TRBJ1-1; D ambiguous. Trimming took 0 bases from V and 8 from J, leaving 10 bases between them. Germline V gene lookup returns CDR1 LGHNA and CDR2 YSLEER. This CDR3 spans 13 amino acids. This CDR3 reads CASSQDRTVEAFF. The CDR3 DNA reads as TGCGCCAGCAGCCAAGATCGTACAGTCGAAGCTTTCTTT.

This clone was recorded at least ten times. This chain connects TRBV2 to TRBJ2-2; TRBD1 matches 7 bases. The trim removed 6 bases at V and 0 bases at J, leaving 4 bases unmatched. The CDR3 sequence is 15 residues long. CDR1 is SNHLY, CDR2 FYNNEI, per germline. CDR3: CASSAGQANTGELFF. In nucleotides, the CDR3 is TGTGCCAGCAGCGCAGGACAGGCGAACACCGGGGAGCTGTTTTTT.

This clone was detected only once. The V and J genes are TRBV12-5 and TRBJ1-2; weak D call: TRBD1 (5 bases). V was shortened by 6 bases and J by 7 bases, with 12 bases between the two germline ends. Germline values: CDR1 LGHNT, CDR2 FRNRAP. The CDR3 contains 12 residues. The CDR3 nucleotides are TGTGCTAGTGGCTCGTGGGGGTCTGGCTACACCTTC. Translated: CASGSWGSGYTF.

This chain links TRBV12-3 or TRBV12-4 with TRBJ1-3, with D possibly matching TRBD1 (5 bases). Deletions cut 8 bases from V and 8 bases from J, with 10 bases between. There are 11 residues in the CDR3. The CDR3 DNA follows: TGTGCCAGCGCCAGGGAGGACACCATATATTTT. It translates to CASAREDTIYF.

The V call is TRBV19, the J call TRBJ2-2; the D is unclear. Germline V gene data show CDR1 as LNHDA and CDR2 as SQIVND (reference sequence). This CDR3 has 15 residues. The V gene lost 6 bases and the J gene lost 2 bases, with 13 bases spanning the gap. The CDR3 here is CASSLFFTNTGELFF. In nucleotides, the CDR3 is TGTGCCAGTAGCCTCTTCTTTACAAACACCGGGGAGCTGTTTTTT.

The chain has TRBV5-8 and TRBJ1-2; D is unresolved. This CDR3 has 15 amino acids. The ends were cut back, 4 bases at V and 4 bases at J, with 17 bases in the middle. Germline CDR1 SGHTS, CDR2 YDEGEE. The CDR3: CASSLLLPSGYGYTF. In DNA form, the CDR3 reads TGTGCCAGCAGCCTCCTTCTGCCCTCGGGCTATGGCTACACCTTC.

Worth noting for this clone: The same CDR3 also results from other DNA sequences found in this sample. The chain combines TRBV12-3 or TRBV12-4 with TRBJ1-1, with D maybe TRBD1 (5 bases). The V end was cut by 3 bases, the J end by 1 base, with 6 bases between. This CDR3 has 13 amino acids. The DNA of the CDR3 is TGTGCCAGCAGTTTGGGGCAGAACACTGAAGCTTTCTTT. Amino acid sequence: CASSLGQNTEAFF.

The chain has TRBV24-1 and TRBJ2-1; 8 nucleotides agree with TRBD1. The CDR3 is 14 residues long. The ends lost 6 bases at V and 3 bases at J; junction bases unmatched: 3. CDR1 and CDR2 (germline): KGHDR, SFDVKD. The CDR3 bases are TGTGCCACCAGTCAGGGGGCGAGCTACAATGAGCAGTTCTTC. As protein: CATSQGASYNEQFF.

The chain carries TRBV7-9 and TRBJ2-6, with D unresolved. Germline-derived CDR1 and CDR2 are SEHNR and FQNEAQ (reference sequence). This CDR3 region has 16 residues. Trimming removed 5 bases from V and 0 bases from J, with 11 bases in between. DNA of the CDR3: TGTGCCAGCAGCCCAAGGTTCCGCTCTGGGGCCAACGTCCTGACTTTC. Its protein is CASSPRFRSGANVLTF.